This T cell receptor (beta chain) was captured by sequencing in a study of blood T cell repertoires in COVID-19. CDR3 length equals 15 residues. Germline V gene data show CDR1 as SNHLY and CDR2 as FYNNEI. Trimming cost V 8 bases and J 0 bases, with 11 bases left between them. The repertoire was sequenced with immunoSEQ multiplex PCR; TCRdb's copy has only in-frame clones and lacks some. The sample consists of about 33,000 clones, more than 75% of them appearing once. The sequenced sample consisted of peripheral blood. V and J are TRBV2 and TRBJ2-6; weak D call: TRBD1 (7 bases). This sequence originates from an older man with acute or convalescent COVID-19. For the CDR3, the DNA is TGTGCCAGCGAGCAGGGGGGCTCTGGGGCCAACGTCCTGACTTTC. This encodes CASEQGGSGANVLTF.